Presented here are 15 T cell receptor beta chains from one specimen sequenced in a study of T cells after somatic rescue of genetic block. Only in-frame clones appear in the TCRdb table, and some are missing; sequencing was by immunoSEQ multiplex PCR. The sample lists 13,000 or so clones, roughly two thirds occurring once. The sequenced sample consisted of peripheral blood mononuclear cells (PBMCs). These receptors all come from a boy younger than 18.

V gene TRBV7-6 combines with J gene TRBJ2-5, with D perhaps being TRBD1 or TRBD2 (5 bases each). The germline V gene encodes CDR1 SGHVS and CDR2 FNYEAQ. CDR3 length: 13 amino acids. V shed 5 bases and J shed 4 bases, with 11 bases lying between them. The CDR3 DNA sequence: TGTGCCAGCAGCAAGAGGGGCGGAGAGACCCAGTACTTC. This translates into CASSKRGGETQYF.

V usage is TRBV5-8 and J usage is TRBJ1-1; D gene unclear. The ends were cut back, 0 bases at V and 0 bases at J, with 9 bases in the middle. In germline, CDR1 is SGHTS, CDR2 YDEGEE. The CDR3 runs 15 residues. CDR3 DNA: TGTGCCAGCAGCTTGGAGCGAAGGGTGAACACTGAAGCTTTCTTT. Translating it yields CASSLERRVNTEAFF.

The J gene is TRBJ1-6, the V gene TRBV28; 11 bases align to TRBD1. After removal of 5 bases from V and 0 bases from J, the junction contained 6 bases not matched to a gene. Germline CDR1 reads MDHEN; CDR2 reads SYDVKM. The CDR3 covers 18 residues. Here the CDR3 DNA reads TGTGCCAGCAGTATCCGGACAGGGGGCTTCTCCTATAATTCACCCCTCCACTTT. This translates into CASSIRTGGFSYNSPLHF.

The chain recombines TRBV5-1 with TRBJ1-1; 8 bases line up with TRBD1. CDR1 and CDR2 from the germline V gene are SGHRS and YFSETQ. V shed 4 bases, J shed 4 bases, and the junction held 6 bases outside the gene matches. The CDR3 contains 14 residues. The CDR3 sequence: CASSPQGASTEAFF. CDR3 sequence (DNA): TGCGCCAGCAGCCCCCAGGGGGCGAGCACTGAAGCTTTCTTT.

This clone is labeled as large (0.1 to 1%). The rearrangement uses TRBV4-1 and TRBJ2-5, with D maybe TRBD2 (7 bases). Germline CDR1 and CDR2: MGHRA and YSYEKL. Between the trimmed V and J ends, which lost 0 bases and 5 bases, there was a span of 13 bases. The CDR3 covers 15 residues. The CDR3 spells CASSQEGGLRETQYF. The CDR3 DNA follows: TGCGCCAGCAGCCAAGAGGGGGGGCTACGGGAGACCCAGTACTTC.

This chain uses TRBV28 with TRBJ1-4; D remains unclear. V was pared by 5 bases and J by 4 bases, with 5 bases between. The V gene's germline CDR1 is MDHEN and CDR2 SYDVKM. The CDR3 extends over 12 amino acids. The DNA of the CDR3 is TGTGCCAGCAGTCCCTTTAATGAAAAACTGTTTTTT. Protein: CASSPFNEKLFF.

Only one count was recorded for this clone. The rearrangement joins TRBV18 to TRBJ1-2, with a possible D match to TRBD1 (6 bases). The V and J ends lost 3 bases and 3 bases respectively, with 17 bases between them. The CDR3 is 16 residues long. The germline gives CDR1 KGHSH, CDR2 LQKENI. DNA for the CDR3: TGTGCCAGCTCACCGTTTGCTGGTAAGGGGGACTATGGCTACACCTTC. Translated: CASSPFAGKGDYGYTF.

The chain links TRBV7-9 to TRBJ2-2; D call uncertain. Germline CDR1 and CDR2: SEHNR and FQNEAQ (reference sequence). The CDR3 sequence is 17 residues long. V lost 1 base to trimming and J lost 3 bases, with 15 bases between them. The CDR3, as DNA: TGTGCCAGCAGCTTAGGTAGGGTGGTATCGGACACCGGGGAGCTGTTTTTT. It is translated as CASSLGRVVSDTGELFF.

The gene calls are TRBV7-9 and TRBJ1-1; the D gene is possibly TRBD1 (5 bases). The germline gives CDR1 SEHNR, CDR2 FQNEAQ (reference sequence). V dropped 2 bases and J dropped 6 bases, with 19 bases sitting between them. CDR3 size: 16 residues. The CDR3 reads CASSLNFVGERSEAFF. Here the CDR3 DNA reads TGTGCCAGCAGCTTAAATTTCGTAGGGGAGCGGTCTGAAGCTTTCTTT.

The rearrangement links TRBV7-9 to TRBJ2-1; no definite D call. Germline V gene data show CDR1 as SEHNR and CDR2 as FQNEAQ (reference sequence). This CDR3 is 12 amino acids long. V gave up 5 bases and J gave up 4 bases, with 6 bases separating them. The DNA for the CDR3 is TGTGCCAGCAGCCGTATTTACAATGAGCAGTTCTTC. It encodes CASSRIYNEQFF.

CDR3 sequence reads: CASSLGRGYTF. In nucleotides, the CDR3 is TGTGCCAGCAGCTTAGGACGTGGCTACACCTTC. This chain links TRBV7-9 with TRBJ1-2; no clear D gene. The V gene's germline CDR1 is SEHNR and CDR2 FQNEAQ (reference sequence). Trimming pared 1 base from V and 7 bases from J, leaving 4 bases between. CDR3 length: 11 amino acids.

This clone was seen more than once but under ten times. V gene TRBV27 combines with J gene TRBJ1-4; TRBD1 aligns across 9 bases. The CDR3 has 15 residues. The V and J ends lost 7 bases and 7 bases, in that order; junction bases with no gene match: 10. The germline V gene has CDR1 MNHEY and CDR2 SMNVEV (reference sequence). The CDR3 coding sequence is TGTGCCAGCACCACTTTTACAGGGGGCGGTGAAAAACTGTTTTTT. Amino acids: CASTTFTGGGEKLFF.

This rearrangement joins TRBV5-4 to TRBJ2-1, with TRBD1 as a possible D gene (5 bases). The CDR3 has 16 residues. CDR1 is SGHNT, CDR2 YYREEE, per germline (reference sequence). The V and J ends lost 1 base and 1 base respectively, with 12 bases between them. Here the CDR3 DNA reads TGTGCCAGCAGCTTGATGGGGCCGTTATCCTACAATGAGCAGTTCTTC. Its protein product is CASSLMGPLSYNEQFF.

CDR3 sequence (DNA): TGCGCCAGCAGCCTCGGACAGGGGCAGCAGTACTTC. It codes for CASSLGQGQQYF. This rearrangement joins TRBV5-1 to TRBJ2-7; 9 positions agree with TRBD1. Germline V CDR1 and CDR2: SGHRS, YFSETQ. The CDR3 consists of 12 residues. The V and J ends lost 4 bases and 8 bases, in that order; junction bases with no gene match: 4.

This chain joins TRBV6-5 and TRBJ2-7, with 7 nucleotides matching TRBD1. Germline trimming cut 6 bases from V and 5 bases from J; bases unmatched to any gene: 10. Germline V gene sequence: CDR1 MNHEY, CDR2 SVGAGI. The length of the CDR3 is 14 residues. The CDR3 region is CASRFQGVPHEQYF. The CDR3 DNA is TGTGCCAGCAGATTCCAGGGGGTTCCCCACGAGCAGTACTTC.